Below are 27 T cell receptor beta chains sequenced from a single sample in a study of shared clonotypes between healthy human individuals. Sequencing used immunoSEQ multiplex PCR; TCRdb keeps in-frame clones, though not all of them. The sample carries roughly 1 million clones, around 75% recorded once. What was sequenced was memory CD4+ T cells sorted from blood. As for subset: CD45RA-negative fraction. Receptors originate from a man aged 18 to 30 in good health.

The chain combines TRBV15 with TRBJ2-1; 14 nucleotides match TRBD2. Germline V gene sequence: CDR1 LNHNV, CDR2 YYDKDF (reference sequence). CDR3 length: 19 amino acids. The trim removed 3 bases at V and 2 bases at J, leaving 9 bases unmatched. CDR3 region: CATSSGGLAGVGAYNEQFF. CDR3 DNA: TGTGCCACCAGCAGTGGGGGACTAGCGGGAGTGGGGGCCTACAATGAGCAGTTCTTC.

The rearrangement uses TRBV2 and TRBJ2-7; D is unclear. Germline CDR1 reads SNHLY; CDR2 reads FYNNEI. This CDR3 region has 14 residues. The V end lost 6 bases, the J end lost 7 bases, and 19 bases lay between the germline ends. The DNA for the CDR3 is TGTGCCAGCAGCGCCGGGTCCCTTGATGGGGAGCAGTACTTC. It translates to CASSAGSLDGEQYF. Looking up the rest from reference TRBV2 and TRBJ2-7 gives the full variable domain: EPEVTQTPSHQVTQMGQEVILRCVPISNHLYFYWYRQILGQKVEFLVSFYNNEISEKSEIFDDQFSVERPDGSNFTLKIRSTKLEDSAMYFCASSAGSLDGEQYFGPGTRLTVT.

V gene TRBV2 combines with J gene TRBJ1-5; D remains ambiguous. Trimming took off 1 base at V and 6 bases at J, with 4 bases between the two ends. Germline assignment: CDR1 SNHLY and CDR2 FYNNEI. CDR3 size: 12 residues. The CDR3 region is CASSEVGQPQHF. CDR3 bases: TGTGCCAGCAGTGAAGTAGGTCAGCCCCAGCATTTT. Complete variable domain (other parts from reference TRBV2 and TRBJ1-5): EPEVTQTPSHQVTQMGQEVILRCVPISNHLYFYWYRQILGQKVEFLVSFYNNEISEKSEIFDDQFSVERPDGSNFTLKIRSTKLEDSAMYFCASSEVGQPQHFGDGTRLSIL.

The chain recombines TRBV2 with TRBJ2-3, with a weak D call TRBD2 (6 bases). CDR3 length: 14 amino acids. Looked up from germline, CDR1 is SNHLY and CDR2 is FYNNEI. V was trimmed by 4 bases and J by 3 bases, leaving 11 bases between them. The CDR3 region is CASSVTRRTDTQYF. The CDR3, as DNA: TGTGCCAGCAGTGTGACTAGGAGGACAGATACGCAGTATTTT.

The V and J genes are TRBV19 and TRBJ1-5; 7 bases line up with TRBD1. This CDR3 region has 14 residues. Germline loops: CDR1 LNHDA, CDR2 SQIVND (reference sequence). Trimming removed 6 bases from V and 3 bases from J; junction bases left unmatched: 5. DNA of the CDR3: TGTGCCAGTAGGGAGGACAGGAACAATCAGCCCCAGCATTTT. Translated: CASREDRNNQPQHF.

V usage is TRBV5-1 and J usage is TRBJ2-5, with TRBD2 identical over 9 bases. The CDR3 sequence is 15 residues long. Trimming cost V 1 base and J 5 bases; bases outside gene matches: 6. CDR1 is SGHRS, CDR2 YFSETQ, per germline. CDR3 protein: CASSLTSGRLETQYF. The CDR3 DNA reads TGCGCCAGCAGCTTGACTAGCGGGCGGTTGGAGACCCAGTACTTC. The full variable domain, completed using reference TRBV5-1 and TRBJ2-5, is KAGVTQTPRYLIKTRGQQVTLSCSPISGHRSVSWYQQTPGQGLQFLFEYFSETQRNKGNFPGRFSGRQFSNSRSEMNVSTLELGDSALYLCASSLTSGRLETQYFGPGTRLLVL.

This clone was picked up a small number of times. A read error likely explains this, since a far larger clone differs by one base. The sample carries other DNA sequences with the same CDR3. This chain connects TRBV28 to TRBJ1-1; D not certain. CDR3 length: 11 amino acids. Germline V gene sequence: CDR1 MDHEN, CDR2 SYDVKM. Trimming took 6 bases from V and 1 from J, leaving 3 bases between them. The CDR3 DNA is TGTGCCAGCAGGGGGAACACTGAAGCTTTCTTT. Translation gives CASRGNTEAFF.

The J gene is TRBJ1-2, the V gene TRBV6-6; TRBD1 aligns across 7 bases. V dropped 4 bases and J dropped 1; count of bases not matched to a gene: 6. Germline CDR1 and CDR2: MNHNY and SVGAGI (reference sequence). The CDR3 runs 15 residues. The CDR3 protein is CASSSAQGRNYGYTF. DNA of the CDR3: TGTGCCAGCAGTTCCGCACAGGGGCGTAACTATGGCTACACCTTC.

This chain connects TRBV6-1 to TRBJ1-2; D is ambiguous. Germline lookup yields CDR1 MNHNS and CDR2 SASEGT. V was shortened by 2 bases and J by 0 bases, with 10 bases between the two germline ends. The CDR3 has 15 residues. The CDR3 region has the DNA TGTGCCAGCAGTGAAATGAGCCTACCTAACTATGGCTACACCTTC. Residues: CASSEMSLPNYGYTF.

CDR3 DNA: TGCAGCGCTCAAACCGGGACAGGTAGCACAGATACGCAGTATTTT. This codes for CSAQTGTGSTDTQYF. The chain links TRBV29-1 to TRBJ2-3; 8 bases match TRBD1. The CDR3 is made up of 15 amino acids. The trim removed 7 bases at V and 0 bases at J, leaving 9 bases unmatched. Germline values: CDR1 SQVTM, CDR2 ANQGSEA.

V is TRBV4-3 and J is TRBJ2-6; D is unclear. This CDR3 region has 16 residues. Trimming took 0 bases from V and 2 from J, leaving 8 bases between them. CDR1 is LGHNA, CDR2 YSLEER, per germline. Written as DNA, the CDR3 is TGCGCCAGCAGCCAAGATCTCTGGGCTGGGGCCAACGTCCTGACTTTC. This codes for CASSQDLWAGANVLTF.

The CDR3 DNA sequence: TGTGCCAGCAGCTCCCCGGTTAATGAAAAACTGTTTTTT. Encoded protein: CASSSPVNEKLFF. The chain carries TRBV5-5 and TRBJ1-4; D is ambiguous. The V gene lost 3 bases and the J gene lost 4 bases, with 7 bases spanning the gap. Germline CDR1 is SGHKS and CDR2 is YYEKEE (reference sequence). CDR3 length equals 13 residues.

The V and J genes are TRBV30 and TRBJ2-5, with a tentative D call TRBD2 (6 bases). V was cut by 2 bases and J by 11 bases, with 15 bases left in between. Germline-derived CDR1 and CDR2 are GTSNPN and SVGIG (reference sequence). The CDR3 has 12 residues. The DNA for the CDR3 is TGTGCCTGGAGTAAGCAGGCTGGGGGGCAGTACTTC. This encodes CAWSKQAGGQYF. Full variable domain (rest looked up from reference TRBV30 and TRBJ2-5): SQTIHQWPATLVQPVGSPLSLECTVEGTSNPNLYWYRQAAGRGLQLLFYSVGIGQISSEVPQNLSASRPQDRQFILSSKKLLLSDSGFYLCAWSKQAGGQYFGPGTRLLVL.

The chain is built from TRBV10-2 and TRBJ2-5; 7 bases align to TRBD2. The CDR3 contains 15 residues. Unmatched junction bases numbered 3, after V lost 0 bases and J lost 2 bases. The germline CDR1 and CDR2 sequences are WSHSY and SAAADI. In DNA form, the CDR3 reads TGCGCCAGCAGTGAGTCTCTAGCGGTTCAAGAGACCCAGTACTTC. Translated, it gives CASSESLAVQETQYF.

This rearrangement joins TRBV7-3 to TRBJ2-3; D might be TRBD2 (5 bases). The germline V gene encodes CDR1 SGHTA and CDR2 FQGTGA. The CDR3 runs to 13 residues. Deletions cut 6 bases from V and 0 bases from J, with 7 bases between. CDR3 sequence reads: CASRSGSTDTQYF. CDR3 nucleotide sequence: TGTGCCAGCAGATCGGGGAGCACAGATACGCAGTATTTT.

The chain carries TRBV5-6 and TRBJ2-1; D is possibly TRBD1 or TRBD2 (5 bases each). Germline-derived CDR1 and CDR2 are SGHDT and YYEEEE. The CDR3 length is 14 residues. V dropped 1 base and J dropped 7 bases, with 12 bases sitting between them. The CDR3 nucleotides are TGTGCCAGCAGCTTGTCGGGGCAAGGGAATGAGCAGTTCTTC. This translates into CASSLSGQGNEQFF. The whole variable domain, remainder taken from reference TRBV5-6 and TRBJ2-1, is DAGVTQSPTHLIKTRGQQVTLRCSPKSGHDTVSWYQQALGQGPQFIFQYYEEEERQRGNFPDRFSGHQFPNYSSELNVNALLLGDSALYLCASSLSGQGNEQFFGPGTRLTVL.

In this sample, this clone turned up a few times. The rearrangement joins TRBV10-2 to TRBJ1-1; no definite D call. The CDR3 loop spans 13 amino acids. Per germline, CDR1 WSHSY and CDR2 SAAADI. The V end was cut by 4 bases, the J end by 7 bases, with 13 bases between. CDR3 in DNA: TGCGCCAGCAGTGGAGGAGGAAGTTATGAAGCTTTCTTT. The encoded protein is CASSGGGSYEAFF.

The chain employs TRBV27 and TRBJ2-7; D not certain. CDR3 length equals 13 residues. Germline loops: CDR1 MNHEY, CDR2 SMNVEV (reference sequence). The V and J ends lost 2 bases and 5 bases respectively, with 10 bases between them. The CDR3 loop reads CASSLNGGNEQYF. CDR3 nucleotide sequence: TGTGCCAGCAGTTTAAACGGTGGGAACGAGCAGTACTTC.

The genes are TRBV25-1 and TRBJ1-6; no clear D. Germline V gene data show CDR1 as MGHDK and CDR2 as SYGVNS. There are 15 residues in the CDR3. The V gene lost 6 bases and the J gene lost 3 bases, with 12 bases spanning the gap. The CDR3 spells CASRDTRHYNSPLHF. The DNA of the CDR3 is TGTGCCAGCAGAGATACCCGACACTATAATTCACCCCTCCACTTT.

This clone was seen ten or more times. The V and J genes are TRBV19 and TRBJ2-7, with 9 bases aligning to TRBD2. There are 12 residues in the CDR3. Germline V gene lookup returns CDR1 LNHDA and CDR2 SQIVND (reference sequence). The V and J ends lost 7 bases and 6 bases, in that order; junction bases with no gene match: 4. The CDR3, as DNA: TGTGCCAGTAACGGCGGGAGGGGCGAGCAGTACTTC. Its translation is CASNGGRGEQYF.

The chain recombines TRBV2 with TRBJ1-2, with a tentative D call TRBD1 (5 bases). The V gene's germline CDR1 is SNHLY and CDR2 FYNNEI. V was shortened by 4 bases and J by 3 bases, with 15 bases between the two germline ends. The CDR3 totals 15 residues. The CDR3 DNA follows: TGTGCCAGCAGTGTTAATCGGCGGGGGGACTATGGCTACACCTTC. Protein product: CASSVNRRGDYGYTF. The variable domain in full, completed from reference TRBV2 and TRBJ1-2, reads EPEVTQTPSHQVTQMGQEVILRCVPISNHLYFYWYRQILGQKVEFLVSFYNNEISEKSEIFDDQFSVERPDGSNFTLKIRSTKLEDSAMYFCASSVNRRGDYGYTFGSGTRLTVV.

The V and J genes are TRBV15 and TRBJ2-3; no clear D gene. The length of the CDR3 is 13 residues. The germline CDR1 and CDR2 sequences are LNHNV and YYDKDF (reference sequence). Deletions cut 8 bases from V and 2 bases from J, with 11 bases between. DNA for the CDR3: TGTGCCACCGCACCGAACCCCACAGATACGCAGTATTTT. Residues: CATAPNPTDTQYF.

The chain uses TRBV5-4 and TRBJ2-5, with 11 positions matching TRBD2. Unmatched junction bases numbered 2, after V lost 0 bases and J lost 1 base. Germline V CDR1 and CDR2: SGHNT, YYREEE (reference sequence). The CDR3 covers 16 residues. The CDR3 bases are TGTGCCAGCAGCTTGGATAGCGGGAGGGGCCAAGAGACCCAGTACTTC. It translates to CASSLDSGRGQETQYF.

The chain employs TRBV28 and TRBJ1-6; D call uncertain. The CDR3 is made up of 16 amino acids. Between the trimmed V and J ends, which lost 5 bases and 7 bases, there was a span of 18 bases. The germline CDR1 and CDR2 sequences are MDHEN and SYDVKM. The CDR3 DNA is TGTGCCAGCAGTACCCCCTCGGGCGGAAGGAATTCACCCCTCCACTTT. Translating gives CASSTPSGGRNSPLHF.

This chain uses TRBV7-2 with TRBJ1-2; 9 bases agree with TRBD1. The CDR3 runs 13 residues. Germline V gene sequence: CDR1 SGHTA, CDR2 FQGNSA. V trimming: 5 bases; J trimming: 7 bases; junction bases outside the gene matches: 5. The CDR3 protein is CASSATGGPGYTF. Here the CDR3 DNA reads TGTGCCAGCAGCGCCACAGGGGGCCCTGGCTACACCTTC.

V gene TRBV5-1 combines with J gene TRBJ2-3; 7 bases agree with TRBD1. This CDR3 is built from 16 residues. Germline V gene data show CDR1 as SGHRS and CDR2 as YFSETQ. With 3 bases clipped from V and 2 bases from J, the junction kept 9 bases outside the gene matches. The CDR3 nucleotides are TGCGCCAGCAGCTACTGGGACAGACAATTCACAGATACGCAGTATTTT. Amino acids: CASSYWDRQFTDTQYF.

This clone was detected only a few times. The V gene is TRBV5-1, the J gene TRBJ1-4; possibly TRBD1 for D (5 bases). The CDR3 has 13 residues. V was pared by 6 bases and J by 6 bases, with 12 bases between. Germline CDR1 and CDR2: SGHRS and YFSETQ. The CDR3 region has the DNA TGCGCCAGCACCCGGGACCTGTATGAAAAACTGTTTTTT. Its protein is CASTRDLYEKLFF.